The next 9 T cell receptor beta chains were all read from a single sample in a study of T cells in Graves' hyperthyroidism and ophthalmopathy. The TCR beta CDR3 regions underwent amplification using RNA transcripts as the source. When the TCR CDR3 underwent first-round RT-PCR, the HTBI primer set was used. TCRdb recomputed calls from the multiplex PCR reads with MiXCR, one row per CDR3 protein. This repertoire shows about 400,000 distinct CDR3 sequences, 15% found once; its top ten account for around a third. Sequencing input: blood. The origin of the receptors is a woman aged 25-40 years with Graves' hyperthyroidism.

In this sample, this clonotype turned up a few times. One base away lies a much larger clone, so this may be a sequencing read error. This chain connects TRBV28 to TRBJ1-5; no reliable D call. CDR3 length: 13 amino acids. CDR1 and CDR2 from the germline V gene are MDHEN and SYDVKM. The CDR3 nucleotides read TGTGCCAGCAGTTTTTCCAATAATCAGCCCCGGCATTTT. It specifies CASSFSNNQPRHF.

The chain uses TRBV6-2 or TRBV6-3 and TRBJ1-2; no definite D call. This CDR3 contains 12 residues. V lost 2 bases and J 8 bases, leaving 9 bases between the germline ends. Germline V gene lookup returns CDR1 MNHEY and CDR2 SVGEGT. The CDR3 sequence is CASSYQASGYTF. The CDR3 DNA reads TGTGCCAGCAGTTACCAGGCGAGCGGCTACACCTTC.

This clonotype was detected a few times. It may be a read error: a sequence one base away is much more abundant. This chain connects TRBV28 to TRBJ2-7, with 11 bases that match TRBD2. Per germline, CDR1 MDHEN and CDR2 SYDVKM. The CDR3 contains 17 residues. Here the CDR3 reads CVSSPPLLAGAAYEQYF. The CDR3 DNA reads TGTGTCAGCAGTCCTCCCCTACTAGCGGGAGCAGCCTACGAGCAGTACTTC.

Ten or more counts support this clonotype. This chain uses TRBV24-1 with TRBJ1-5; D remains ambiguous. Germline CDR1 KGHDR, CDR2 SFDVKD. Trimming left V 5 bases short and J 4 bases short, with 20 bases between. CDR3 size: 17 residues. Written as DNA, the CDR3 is TGTGCCACCAGTGGCGCCATGGGGAGTGATGCAAATCAGCCCCAGCATTTT. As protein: CATSGAMGSDANQPQHF.

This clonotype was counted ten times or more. The CDR3 sequence: CATQPADGPREQYF. The CDR3 nucleotides read TGTGCCACGCAACCTGCGGACGGGCCTAGGGAGCAGTACTTC. The chain has TRBV11-2 and TRBJ2-7; D is unresolved. The CDR3 loop spans 14 amino acids. V gave up 10 bases and J gave up 7 bases, with 23 bases separating them. Germline V gives CDR1 SGHAT, CDR2 FQNNGV.

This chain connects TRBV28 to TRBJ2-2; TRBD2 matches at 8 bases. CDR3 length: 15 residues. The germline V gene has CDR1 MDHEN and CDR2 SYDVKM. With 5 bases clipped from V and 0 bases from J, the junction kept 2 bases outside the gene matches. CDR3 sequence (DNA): TGTGCCAGCAGTGGACTAGCAACGAACACCGGGGAGCTGTTTTTT. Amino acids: CASSGLATNTGELFF.

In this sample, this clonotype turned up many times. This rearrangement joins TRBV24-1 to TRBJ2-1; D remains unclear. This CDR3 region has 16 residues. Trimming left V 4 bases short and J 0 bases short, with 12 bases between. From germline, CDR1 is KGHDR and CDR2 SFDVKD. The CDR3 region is CATSDYSASSYNEQFF. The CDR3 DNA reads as TGTGCCACCAGTGACTACAGTGCGAGCTCCTACAATGAGCAGTTCTTC.

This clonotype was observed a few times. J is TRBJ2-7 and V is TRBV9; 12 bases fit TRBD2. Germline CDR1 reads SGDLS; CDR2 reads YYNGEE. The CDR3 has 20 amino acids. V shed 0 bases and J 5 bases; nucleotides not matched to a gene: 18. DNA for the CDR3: TGTGCCAGCAGCGTAGGGACACCGACAGGACCGACTAGCGGGAGTAACGAGCAGTACTTC. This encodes CASSVGTPTGPTSGSNEQYF.

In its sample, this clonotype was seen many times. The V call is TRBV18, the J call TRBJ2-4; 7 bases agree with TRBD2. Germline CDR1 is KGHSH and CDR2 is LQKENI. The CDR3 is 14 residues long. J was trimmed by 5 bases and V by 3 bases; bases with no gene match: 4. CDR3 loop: CASSPASGQNIQYF. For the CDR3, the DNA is TGTGCCAGCTCACCCGCTAGCGGTCAAAACATTCAGTACTTC.